Following are 2 T cell receptor beta chains from one sample sequenced in a study of control samples from healthy donors and cancer patients. The repertoire was sequenced with immunoSEQ multiplex PCR; TCRdb's copy has only in-frame clones and lacks some. Among some 140,000 clones listed, 89% were seen once. Sequenced material: PBMCs. These receptors were collected from a man in his fifties or sixties with head and neck cancer.

The V gene is TRBV15, the J gene TRBJ2-7, with 13 bases fitting TRBD2. With V trimmed by 11 bases and J by 4 bases, 5 bases remained unmatched. Germline CDR1 is LNHNV and CDR2 is YYDKDF (reference sequence). The CDR3 consists of 13 residues. The DNA of the CDR3 is TGTGCCCCCGGGACTAGCGGGGAATACGAGCAGTACTTC. Residues: CAPGTSGEYEQYF.

This chain joins TRBV19 and TRBJ2-1, with 10 bases matching TRBD2. CDR3 length equals 14 residues. V lost 7 bases and J lost 8; bases outside the gene matches: 8. From germline, CDR1 is LNHDA and CDR2 SQIVND (reference sequence). In nucleotides, the CDR3 is TGTGCCAGTAAAGAAGCGGGGGGGCGCGATGAGCAGTTCTTC. It is translated as CASKEAGGRDEQFF. The variable domain in full, with the rest retrieved from reference TRBV19 and TRBJ2-1, is DGGITQSPKYLFRKEGQNVTLSCEQNLNHDAMYWYRQDPGQGLRLIYYSQIVNDFQKGDIAEGYSVSREKKESFPLTVTSAQKNPTAFYLCASKEAGGRDEQFFGPGTRLTVL.